This T cell receptor beta chain was documented in a study of blood T cell repertoires in COVID-19 (dated by TCRdb to about 2020). With respect to the entire study: Collaborator samples came from the United States, Italy and Spain and covered acute and convalescent phases of COVID-19. The repertoires were released in a freely available public database intended as a resource for research on the immune response to SARS-CoV-2. Where HLA class I and class II types were available, the types were taken from metadata supplied by the sample provider, not from assay-based typing. Samples came from the ongoing ImmuneRACE study (first 160 participants) plus 1,254 subjects from 6 global collaborators. The dataset comprised deeply sampled blood TCRbeta repertoires from subjects exposed to, actively infected with, or recovered from COVID-19. Sample metadata almost always included a de-identified subject ID, COVID-19 status, age in years and sex. The prospective study material was composed of cDNA or gDNA derived from T cells, B-cell-depleted T cells, or PBMCs.

This clone came up a few times. The antigen it recognizes is unknown. Base qualities were left out, and no much larger clone turns up one base away. TCRbeta CDR3 regions were amplified from genomic DNA using the immunoSEQ Assay, a bias-controlled multiplex PCR. On the authors' methods: The number of nucleated cells in each sample was estimated from the amplification of reference gene primers within the assay. To quantify the absolute abundance of each unique TCRbeta CDR3 rearrangement, sequence reads were collapsed and filtered. For each sample, productive Simpson clonality was calculated as the square root of Simpson's diversity index over productive rearrangements. The table was pulled from immuneACCESS by TCRdb, which kept in-frame rearrangements only. Such tables lose some clones; where checked, under half of the loss comes from unresolved V genes, and the rest has no known cause. V, J and clone size are taken as reported in that table, and D and trimming were inferred from the DNA itself. The sample yields about 170,000 clones; roughly 85% were counted once. The top ten clones comprise under 4.5% of the sample.

Including the terminal cysteine and phenylalanine, the CDR3 comprises 14 residues. Here the CDR3 DNA is all that survives: 42 bases in frame from base 1. The germline V end is reduced by 1 base and the J end by 13 bases; junction bases left unmatched: 10. Per the germline V gene (reference sequence), GTSNPN is the CDR1 and SVGIG is the CDR2. Overall study results and their limits: The quantity of clinical and demographic metadata differed by source and by participant and was supplied without curation.

In the prospective study, participants were roughly 18 to 90 years old, resided in 24 geographic areas of the United States, and were enrolled through a virtual design. In the prospective study, participants were assigned to cohorts based on the clinical history participants reported in a screening survey and a study questionnaire. Recovered participants in ImmuneRACE Cohort 3 were defined as having two consecutive negative NP/OP PCR tests, clearance from a healthcare professional, or resolution of symptoms. Mobile phlebotomists in the prospective study collected whole blood, serum and a nasopharyngeal or oropharyngeal swab from every participant. Prospective study participants could optionally give additional blood draws and questionnaires over an approximately 2-month period. Before DNA extraction, prospective study blood samples were shipped either frozen or at room temperature.

Sequencing was carried out using PBMCs or T cells enriched from blood (not recorded which). This TCR was sampled from a woman aged 45-65 years who had recovered from COVID-19. The rearrangement joined TRBV30 to TRBJ1-6, and 7 bases in between align with TRBD1. This receptor has the CDR3 CAWSARQGISPLHF. The nucleotide sequence is given as TGTGCCTGGAGTGCGCGACAGGGTATAAGCCCCCTCCACTTT. Extended through the reference TRBV30 and TRBJ1-6 proteins, this CDR3 yields the full variable domain: SQTIHQWPATLVQPVGSPLSLECTVEGTSNPNLYWYRQAAGRGLQLLFYSVGIGQISSEVPQNLSASRPQDRQFILSSKKLLLSDSGFYLCAWSARQGISPLHFGNGTRLTVT.